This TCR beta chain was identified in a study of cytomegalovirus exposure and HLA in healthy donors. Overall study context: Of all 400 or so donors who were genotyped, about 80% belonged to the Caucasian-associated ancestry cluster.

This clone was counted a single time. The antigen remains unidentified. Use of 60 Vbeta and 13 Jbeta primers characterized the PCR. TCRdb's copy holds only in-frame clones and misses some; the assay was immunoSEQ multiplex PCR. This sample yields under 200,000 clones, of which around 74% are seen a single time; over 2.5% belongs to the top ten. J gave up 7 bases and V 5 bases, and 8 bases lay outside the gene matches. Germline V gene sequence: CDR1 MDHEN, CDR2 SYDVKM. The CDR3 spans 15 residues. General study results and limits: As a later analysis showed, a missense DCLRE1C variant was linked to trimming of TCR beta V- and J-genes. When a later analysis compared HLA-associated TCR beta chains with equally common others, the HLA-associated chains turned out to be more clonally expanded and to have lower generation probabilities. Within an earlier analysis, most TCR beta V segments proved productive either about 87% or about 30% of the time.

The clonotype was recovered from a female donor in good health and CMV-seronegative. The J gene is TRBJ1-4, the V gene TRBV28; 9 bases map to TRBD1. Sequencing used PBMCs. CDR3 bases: TGTGCCAGCAGTATCCTTACAGGGGGCACTGAAAAACTGTTTTTT. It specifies CASSILTGGTEKLFF.